The 16 T cell receptor beta chains given below trace back to one sample, sequenced in a study of T cell responses to AZD1222 COVID-19 vaccine. This table comes from immunoSEQ multiplex PCR, and its TCRdb copy is limited to in-frame clones, with some not included. The data contain about 160,000 clones, roughly 94% of them singletons. The sequenced sample was peripheral blood, obtained on day 0 of MenACWY control vaccination. These receptors came from an adult in good health.

The gene calls are TRBV28 and TRBJ1-2, with unresolved D. Trimming cost V 6 bases and J 6 bases, with 14 bases left between them. Germline V gene sequence: CDR1 MDHEN, CDR2 SYDVKM. The CDR3 runs 13 residues. CDR3 DNA sequence: TGTGCCAGCAGCCTCATAGCTCCCCATGGCTACACCTTC. It codes for CASSLIAPHGYTF.

The V call is TRBV3-1 (or the pseudogene TRBV3-2), the J call TRBJ2-5; TRBD2 agrees at 8 bases. The V segment lost 1 base and the J segment 4 bases; nucleotides outside the gene matches: 14. Germline assignment: CDR1 LGHDT and CDR2 YNNKEL (reference sequence). The CDR3 has 18 amino acids. The CDR3 loop reads CASSQVSFTSGSRETQYF. CDR3 nucleotides: TGTGCCAGCAGCCAAGTCAGTTTTACGAGCGGGAGCCGAGAGACCCAGTACTTC.

The chain combines TRBV19 with TRBJ1-5, with D unclear. From germline, CDR1 is LNHDA and CDR2 SQIVND (reference sequence). V was trimmed by 3 bases and J by 13 bases, leaving 16 bases between them. CDR3 length: 13 amino acids. The chain's CDR3 is CASSIDEGRLQHF. CDR3 nucleotides: TGTGCCAGTAGTATTGACGAGGGCCGCTTGCAGCATTTT.

The chain carries TRBV19 and TRBJ1-5; the match to TRBD1 covers 7 bases. V was pared by 4 bases and J by 7 bases, with 7 bases of the junction left unmatched. CDR1 and CDR2 from the germline V gene are LNHDA and SQIVND (reference sequence). The CDR3 is made up of 14 amino acids. The CDR3 spells CASSKTGFRQPQHF. The DNA for the CDR3 is TGTGCCAGTAGTAAGACAGGGTTCAGGCAGCCCCAGCATTTT.

J is TRBJ2-2 and V is TRBV10-1; D is possibly TRBD1 (6 bases). The germline V and J ends were trimmed by 7 bases and 1 base, with 7 bases remaining between them. The CDR3 contains 13 residues. Germline assignment: CDR1 WNHNN and CDR2 SYGVQD (reference sequence). The DNA for the CDR3 is TGCGCCAGCATGACAGGGAACACCGGGGAGCTGTTTTTT. It specifies CASMTGNTGELFF.

This chain joins TRBV12-3 or TRBV12-4 and TRBJ1-1, with TRBD1 matching over 9 bases. This CDR3 has 13 amino acids. V shed 5 bases, J shed 4 bases, and the junction held 2 bases outside the gene matches. The CDR3 DNA is TGTGCCAGCAGTCAGGACAGGGGCACTGAAGCTTTCTTT. This codes for CASSQDRGTEAFF.

This clone was seen once. The chain employs TRBV9 and TRBJ2-3, with D hard to call. Looked up from germline, CDR1 is SGDLS and CDR2 is YYNGEE. The CDR3 is 16 residues long. Trimming stripped 3 bases from V and 5 bases from J, with 19 bases between. The CDR3 loop is CASSEGAHTDVDTQYF. As DNA, the CDR3 is TGTGCCAGCAGCGAAGGTGCCCACACGGACGTAGATACGCAGTATTTT.

This chain uses TRBV4-2 with TRBJ1-5; D may be TRBD1 (5 bases). The CDR3 contains 18 residues. Trimming took 1 base from V and 5 from J, leaving 21 bases between them. CDR1 LGHNA and CDR2 YNFKEQ come from the germline V gene. The CDR3 DNA follows: TGTGCCAGCAGCCAAGCGGGGCGAGAGGGAAGGGAGCATCAGCCCCAGCATTTT. Translating it yields CASSQAGREGREHQPQHF.

The chain uses TRBV5-1 and TRBJ2-7; 7 bases map to TRBD1. V shed 4 bases and J 4 bases; nucleotides not matched to a gene: 14. Per the germline V gene, CDR1 is SGHRS and CDR2 is YFSETQ. The CDR3 consists of 16 residues. The CDR3 spells CASSHLGQATKYEQYF. DNA of the CDR3: TGCGCCAGCAGCCACCTAGGACAGGCCACGAAATACGAGCAGTACTTC.

The chain links TRBV28 to TRBJ1-1; 8 bases are a match to TRBD1. Trimming removed 2 bases from V and 3 bases from J; junction bases left unmatched: 5. The CDR3 extends over 15 amino acids. The V gene's germline CDR1 is MDHEN and CDR2 SYDVKM. The CDR3 coding sequence is TGTGCCAGCAGTTTAGGGGACAGGAAATACACTGAAGCTTTCTTT. Its translation: CASSLGDRKYTEAFF.

The chain uses TRBV6-5 and TRBJ1-1; 9 bases match TRBD1. CDR1 and CDR2 (germline): MNHEY, SVGAGI. J gave up 5 bases and V 6 bases, and 4 bases lay outside the gene matches. This CDR3 contains 13 residues. The CDR3 sequence is CASRGQGWTEAFF. The CDR3 DNA reads as TGTGCCAGCAGGGGACAGGGATGGACTGAAGCTTTCTTT.

The V and J genes are TRBV11-2 and TRBJ2-5; D is unresolved. The CDR3 sequence is 15 residues long. The germline gives CDR1 SGHAT, CDR2 FQNNGV. V lost 8 bases, J lost 1 base, and 17 bases lay in between. This chain's CDR3 is CASSTTPEVQETQYF. The CDR3 DNA reads TGTGCCAGCTCAACCACCCCAGAAGTCCAAGAGACCCAGTACTTC.

The V call is TRBV5-1, the J call TRBJ1-1; 7 nucleotides agree with TRBD1. The CDR3 is made up of 13 amino acids. Looked up from germline, CDR1 is SGHRS and CDR2 is YFSETQ. V lost 4 bases, J lost 4 bases, and 4 bases stayed unmatched. CDR3 protein: CASSVGQATEAFF. The CDR3, as DNA: TGCGCCAGCAGCGTCGGACAGGCCACTGAAGCTTTCTTT.

This chain uses TRBV30 with TRBJ2-5; 8 nucleotides line up with TRBD2. The CDR3 is 14 residues long. J lost 4 bases, V lost 2 bases, and 6 bases had no gene match. The germline V gene has CDR1 GTSNPN and CDR2 SVGIG (reference sequence). The CDR3 region has the DNA TGTGCCTGGAGTAGGAGCGGGAGAACAGAGACCCAGTACTTC. Its protein product is CAWSRSGRTETQYF.

This chain uses TRBV6-5 with TRBJ2-3; D is ambiguous. Trimming removed 0 bases at V and 4 bases at J, with 8 bases between. This CDR3 has 14 amino acids. From germline, CDR1 is MNHEY and CDR2 SVGAGI. The CDR3 reads CASSYSASPDTQYF. The DNA for the CDR3 is TGTGCCAGCAGTTACTCGGCCAGCCCAGATACGCAGTATTTT.

V and J are TRBV9 and TRBJ2-7; TRBD1 matches 8 bases. The CDR3 is 14 amino acids. Germline CDR1 reads SGDLS; CDR2 reads YYNGEE. After removal of 3 bases from V and 5 bases from J, the junction contained 7 bases not matched to a gene. CDR3 sequence reads: CASSADRGRNEQYF. The CDR3 region has the DNA TGTGCCAGCAGCGCCGACAGGGGTAGGAACGAGCAGTACTTC.